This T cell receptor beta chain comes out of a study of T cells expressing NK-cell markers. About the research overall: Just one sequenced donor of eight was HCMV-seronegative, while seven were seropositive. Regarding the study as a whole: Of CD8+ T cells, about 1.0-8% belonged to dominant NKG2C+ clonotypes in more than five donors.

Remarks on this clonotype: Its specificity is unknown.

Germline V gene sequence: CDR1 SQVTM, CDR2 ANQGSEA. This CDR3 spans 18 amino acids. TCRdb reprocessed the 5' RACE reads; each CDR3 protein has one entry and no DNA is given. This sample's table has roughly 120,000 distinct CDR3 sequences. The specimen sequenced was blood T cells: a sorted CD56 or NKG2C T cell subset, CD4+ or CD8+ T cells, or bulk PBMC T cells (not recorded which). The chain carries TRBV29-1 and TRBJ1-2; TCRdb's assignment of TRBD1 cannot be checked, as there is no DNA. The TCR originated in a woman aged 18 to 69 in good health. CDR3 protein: CSVEPPAAVHTPNYGYTF.